This entry describes one TCR beta chain. This sample was included in a study of chemoradiotherapy in HPV16-positive cancers. Profiling relied on immunoSEQ multiplex PCR, and the TCRdb table lists in-frame clones only, not all of them. The repertoire holds approximately 3,000 clones, with approximately 86% as singletons. Germline V gene sequence: CDR1 LNHDA, CDR2 SQIVND (reference sequence). The CDR3 sequence is 13 residues long. The germline V and J ends were trimmed by 5 bases and 0 bases, with 8 bases remaining between them. The sequenced sample was tumor tissue, obtained from a patient who underwent chemoradiotherapy. The source is a human donor with HPV-associated anogenital cancer. The V and J genes are TRBV19 and TRBJ2-7; no clear D gene. CDR3 region: CASSSQASYEQYF. The CDR3 nucleotides are TGTGCCAGTAGTTCCCAAGCCTCCTACGAGCAGTACTTC.